What follows is one T cell receptor beta chain and its context. It has no known antigen specificity. Base qualities are not provided; no much larger clone lies one nucleotide away. This specimen includes other DNA sequences encoding the same CDR3. The entire isolated RNA was reverse transcribed using the High Capacity cDNA Reverse Transcription Kit, and thus expressed TCRB transcripts were sequenced. Naive, central memory and regulatory T cell samples underwent deep immunoSEQ sequencing, averaging about 3.57 million total reads per sample. After sorted cells were lysed in RLT buffer, RNA was extracted with DNase-treated RNeasy Micro or Mini kits, with the choice depending on cell number. Each cell subset was processed separately to prevent cross-contamination, with patient and healthy donor samples processed together. The immunoSEQ multiplex PCR was used to amplify TCRB sequences from cDNA, generating 87-bp fragments that spanned the CDR3 region. The amplicons were sequenced using the Illumina HiSeq platform. As for the original processing: Synthetic template baselines were used to correct PCR bias computationally, reads within Hamming distance 2 were collapsed, and singletons that could not be merged were discarded. Reads were aligned against IMGT to assign V, D and J genes, CDR3 length and insertions or deletions at six rearrangement sites. Within each subset, clonotype counts were normalized to sorted cell number, after which true diversity and Gini coefficients were computed with the tcR R package. The overlap coefficient, calculated on TCRB nucleotide sequences, was used to measure repertoire sharing. In its TCRdb copy, this immuneACCESS table keeps in-frame sequences only and misses some clones. Where compared with another copy, unresolved V genes explain less than half of these, and the others have no known cause. V and J calls and clone size come straight from that table; D and trimming were deduced from the DNA. This sample has roughly 290,000 clones in its table, and 8% of those were observed once. Approximately 0.93% of the sample belongs to the ten largest clones.

The source of the sample is a study of beta chain features in type 1 diabetes (dated by TCRdb to 2016 to 2018). In terms of the full investigation: No differences in mean age, gender distribution, total cell number or subset yield were found between patients and healthy donors. A total of 90 million to 120 million sorted cells were examined across all samples, and a strong correlation was observed between cell number per subset and RNA yield. In the study, TCRB repertoires of sorted circulating CD4+ T cell subsets from recently diagnosed type 1 diabetes patients were compared with those of matched healthy donors. Regulatory and stem cell-like memory subsets were isolated from only 8 patients and about eight healthy donors, whereas naive and central memory subsets came from all 28 donors. Overall study outcomes, separate from this receptor: Shorter templates might be favored by PCR, yet because patient and control samples were amplified and corrected together, any such skew would affect both groups equally. Because small numbers of individuals were included in the HLA sub-analyses, any influence of HLA type on TCRB rearrangement was left unresolved. Patients with type 1 diabetes made fewer insertions and deleted more nucleotides at VDJ recombination sites, implying thymic rearrangement abnormalities. Naive, central memory and regulatory TCRB repertoires appeared more similar among patients than among healthy donors. In all four CD4+ subsets, TCRB CDR3 length was moderately but significantly shorter in type 1 diabetes patients. Because cDNA rather than genomic DNA was sequenced, highly expressing activated cells could have been over-represented, although no difference in activation and CD3 levels was found between groups.

Each donor gave one peripheral blood draw, averaging roughly 0.11 L, which was collected into heparinised tubes. A BD FACSAria II was used to sort naive, central memory, regulatory and stem cell-like memory CD4+ T cells with a panel that included CD45RO, CCR7, CD25, CD127, CD95 and CD27. Purity was above 98% for every sorted population. PBMCs were isolated right away by Lymphoprep density gradient centrifugation and were stained directly, without culture. So that batch effects would be minimized, each experiment stained and sorted samples in pairs, pairing one healthy donor with one patient. The material sequenced was central memory CD4+ T cells from blood. The clonotype originates from a woman younger than 35 in good health.

The CDR3 protein sequence reads: CAISDSTNEKLFF. The DNA reads as follows: TGTGCCATCAGTGACTCTACTAATGAAAAACTGTTTTTT. The chain is encoded by TRBV10-3 joined to TRBJ1-4; no D segment can be confidently identified. Counted from cysteine to phenylalanine, this CDR3 has 13 amino acids. Only CDR3 DNA is held: 39 bases, read in frame from base 1. CDR1 and CDR2, per the germline V gene, are ENHRY and SYGVKD. V is clipped by 3 bases and J by 2 bases, and the sequence between their germline boundaries is 4 bases long.